This TCR beta chain emerged from a study of shared clonotypes between healthy human individuals. The assay ran at deep level. Assay: immunoSEQ multiplex PCR; the TCRdb copy retains only in-frame clones and omits some. The data hold 2 million to 3 million clones, with 80% to 95% observed a single time. V was clipped by 4 bases and J by 4 bases, with 13 bases between them. The germline gives CDR1 LGHNA, CDR2 YSLEER. CDR3 length: 14 residues. Material: naive CD4+ T cells from PBMCs. The subset was: CD45RA+ positively selected. The rearrangement links TRBV4-3 to TRBJ1-2; no clear D. The sequence was collected from a man younger than 35 in good health. Some clones in this sample may be carry-over from other donors' samples. The chain's CDR3 is CASSRDLDGYGYTF. CDR3 sequence (DNA): TGCGCCAGCAGCCGAGACTTGGACGGCTATGGCTACACCTTC.